The 28 T cell receptor beta chains below all came from one sample that was sequenced in a study of cytomegalovirus exposure and HLA in healthy donors. The PCR employed 60 Vbeta primers together with 13 Jbeta primers. Repertoires were generated with immunoSEQ multiplex PCR, while TCRdb's copy carries only in-frame clones and drops some. The table has 150,000 to 180,000 clones, around 75% seen once. The sequenced material came from PBMCs. Source of these receptors: a man aged 18 to 30 in good health and CMV-seronegative.

The chain uses TRBV4-3 and TRBJ2-2; TRBD1 agrees at 12 bases. This CDR3 is 16 amino acids long. J gave up 2 bases and V 3 bases, and 1 base lay outside the gene matches. Germline V gene data show CDR1 as LGHNA and CDR2 as YSLEER. In nucleotides, the CDR3 is TGCGCCAGCAGCCAGGGACAGGGGGCCAACACCGGGGAGCTGTTTTTT. This sequence encodes CASSQGQGANTGELFF.

This chain uses TRBV21-1 with TRBJ2-7; TRBD2 is the table's D call and was not checked against the DNA. TRBV21-1 is classified as a pseudogene. This CDR3 has 10 amino acids. The CDR3 loop is CASSPTHGYF. CDR3 in DNA: TGTGCCAGCAGCCCAACGCACGGGTACTTC.

The chain carries TRBV28 and TRBJ2-7; tentatively, D is TRBD2 (7 bases). From germline, CDR1 is MDHEN and CDR2 SYDVKM. This CDR3 is 16 amino acids long. Trimming cost V 6 bases and J 9 bases, with 27 bases left between them. CDR3 in DNA: TGTGCCAGCAGGGAGGGGGGGCGGTGGGCCCTACGGGGGCAGTACTTC. This gives the protein CASREGGRWALRGQYF.

This clone was counted between two and nine times. This chain uses TRBV2 with TRBJ1-2; 9 positions match TRBD1. The CDR3 consists of 15 residues. Germline CDR1 is SNHLY and CDR2 is FYNNEI. After removal of 5 bases from V and 5 bases from J, the junction contained 9 bases not matched to a gene. The CDR3 region is CASSPRDRAWYGYTF. The CDR3 nucleotides read TGTGCCAGCAGTCCCCGGGACAGGGCGTGGTATGGCTACACCTTC.

This clone has just a few counts. CDR3 nucleotide sequence: TGTGCCATCAGTCCCCAGGGGGACACTGAAGCTTTCTTT. This translates into CAISPQGDTEAFF. The chain recombines TRBV10-3 with TRBJ1-1; 7 bases align to TRBD1. J lost 3 bases, V lost 5 bases, and 3 bases had no gene match. The germline gives CDR1 ENHRY, CDR2 SYGVKD. The CDR3 has 13 residues.

The chain links TRBV4-3 to TRBJ1-3; 7 bases fit TRBD1. The V and J ends lost 4 bases and 4 bases, in that order; junction bases with no gene match: 10. Germline-derived CDR1 and CDR2 are LGHNA and YSLEER. The CDR3 contains 16 residues. CDR3 sequence reads: CASSRQQGPWGNTIYF. CDR3 nucleotides: TGCGCCAGCAGCCGTCAACAGGGGCCCTGGGGAAACACCATATATTTT.

The V gene is TRBV5-6, the J gene TRBJ1-5; 9 nucleotides agree with TRBD1. The germline V gene encodes CDR1 SGHDT and CDR2 YYEEEE. The CDR3 extends over 15 amino acids. V gave up 4 bases and J gave up 2 bases; unmatched junction bases: 4. The chain's CDR3 is CASSRTGVGNQPQHF. CDR3 nucleotide sequence: TGTGCCAGCAGCAGGACAGGGGTGGGCAATCAGCCCCAGCATTTT.

A remark on this clone: One junction end disagrees with the germline gene, perhaps due to a read error. In DNA, the CDR3 is TGTGCCGGAGGGGGGGAAAACCTTTTCTACAATGAGCGGTTCTTC. It is translated as CAGGGENLFYNERFF. V gene TRBV30 combines with J gene TRBJ2-1; D possibly corresponds to TRBD2 (7 bases). The CDR3 totals 15 residues. Germline CDR1 GTSNPN, CDR2 SVGIG (reference sequence).

The genes are TRBV7-9 and TRBJ1-2; D perhaps matches TRBD1 (5 bases). V was pared by 5 bases and J by 4 bases, with 14 bases between. The germline CDR1 and CDR2 sequences are SEHNR and FQNEAQ (reference sequence). The CDR3 contains 14 residues. CDR3 sequence reads: CASSPDGGTYGYTF. Written as DNA, the CDR3 is TGTGCCAGCAGCCCCGACGGGGGAACCTATGGCTACACCTTC.

The chain links TRBV4-3 to TRBJ2-7; D is perhaps TRBD1 (5 bases). The CDR3 is 14 amino acids. Trimming shortened V by 1 base and J by 5 bases, and 12 bases separated the two germline ends. The germline V gene encodes CDR1 LGHNA and CDR2 YSLEER. For the CDR3, the DNA is TGCGCCAGCAGCCAAGGTTGGCAGGACAACGAGCAGTACTTC. Its translation is CASSQGWQDNEQYF.

The CDR3 DNA reads TGTGCCAGCAGCAAAGGACTAGCGGGAGGGCCGGACAATGAGCAGTTCTTC. Amino acids: CASSKGLAGGPDNEQFF. J is TRBJ2-1 and V is TRBV5-4; 15 bases match TRBD2. V dropped 4 bases and J dropped 5; count of bases not matched to a gene: 7. This CDR3 is built from 17 residues. Per the germline V gene, CDR1 is SGHNT and CDR2 is YYREEE (reference sequence).

The V call is TRBV7-9, the J call TRBJ1-3, with TRBD1 identical over 8 bases. Germline V CDR1 and CDR2: SEHNR, FQNEAQ (reference sequence). This CDR3 has 16 residues. J lost 5 bases, V lost 5 bases, and 11 bases had no gene match. This chain's CDR3 is CASSRHPTGDRNTIYF. CDR3 nucleotide sequence: TGTGCCAGCAGCCGCCACCCGACAGGGGACCGAAACACCATATATTTT.

The rearrangement joins TRBV7-9 to TRBJ2-7, with D uncertain. Germline V lookup: CDR1 SEHNR, CDR2 FQNEAQ (reference sequence). V lost 1 base to trimming and J lost 2 bases, with 12 bases between them. CDR3 length equals 15 residues. Here the CDR3 reads CASSLVRDFPYEQYF. DNA for the CDR3: TGTGCCAGCAGCTTAGTCCGCGACTTCCCCTACGAGCAGTACTTC.

The chain couples TRBV29-1 to TRBJ2-3; the D is unclear. V was shortened by 3 bases and J by 2 bases, with 9 bases between the two germline ends. CDR1 is SQVTM, CDR2 ANQGSEA, per germline. This CDR3 contains 13 residues. The CDR3 region is CSVDGSHTDTQYF. The CDR3 DNA sequence: TGCAGCGTTGATGGCTCACACACAGATACGCAGTATTTT.

This sequence joins TRBV6-5 and TRBJ2-7; D is possibly TRBD1 (6 bases). The CDR3 is 15 residues long. Germline CDR1 is MNHEY and CDR2 is SVGAGI. Trimming stripped 2 bases from V and 1 base from J, with 12 bases between. The CDR3 loop reads CASSYGQGLSYEQYF. The CDR3 DNA sequence: TGTGCCAGCAGTTACGGTCAGGGGTTATCCTACGAGCAGTACTTC.

This clone was observed once. V and J are TRBV29-1 and TRBJ2-7; TRBD2 aligns across 10 bases. The CDR3 is 16 amino acids. CDR1 and CDR2 from the germline V gene are SQVTM and ANQGSEA. V lost 4 bases and J lost 1; bases outside the gene matches: 10. The CDR3 DNA follows: TGCAGCGTTGCGGCTCCTAGCGGGGGACTGTCCTACGAGCAGTACTTC. It translates to CSVAAPSGGLSYEQYF.

V is TRBV19 and J is TRBJ2-5; D not resolved. Per the germline V gene, CDR1 is LNHDA and CDR2 is SQIVND (reference sequence). This CDR3 has 11 amino acids. Trimming took 7 bases from V and 1 from J, leaving 4 bases between them. The CDR3 sequence: CASISQETQYF. The DNA of the CDR3 is TGTGCCAGTATCTCCCAAGAGACCCAGTACTTC. The full variable domain, its missing parts supplied by reference TRBV19 and TRBJ2-5, is DGGITQSPKYLFRKEGQNVTLSCEQNLNHDAMYWYRQDPGQGLRLIYYSQIVNDFQKGDIAEGYSVSREKKESFPLTVTSAQKNPTAFYLCASISQETQYFGPGTRLLVL.

This chain links TRBV7-2 with TRBJ1-1, with 7 bases aligning to TRBD1. Germline values: CDR1 SGHTA, CDR2 FQGNSA. The V gene end was trimmed by 2 bases and the J gene end by 7 bases; junction bases not matched to a gene: 7. This CDR3 is built from 14 residues. CDR3 coding DNA: TGTGCCAGCAGCTTAAGGCAGGGGGAAGTTGAAGCTTTCTTT. Its translation: CASSLRQGEVEAFF.

V gene TRBV19 combines with J gene TRBJ2-1; tentatively, D is TRBD1 (6 bases). The CDR3 length is 17 residues. Trimming took 4 bases from V and 1 from J, leaving 17 bases between them. Germline V lookup: CDR1 LNHDA, CDR2 SQIVND (reference sequence). In DNA, the CDR3 is TGTGCCAGTAGTAAACTAGGGGGTCTCGATTCCTACAATGAGCAGTTCTTC. It yields the protein CASSKLGGLDSYNEQFF.

This clone was seen more than once but under ten times. DNA for the CDR3: TGTGCCAGCAGCCCCGGGACTACCATCGGGTACTTC. This sequence encodes CASSPGTTIGYF. V gene TRBV11-2 combines with J gene TRBJ2-7, with TRBD2 identical over 7 bases. Germline loops: CDR1 SGHAT, CDR2 FQNNGV. The V segment lost 5 bases and the J segment 12 bases; nucleotides outside the gene matches: 10. CDR3 size: 12 residues. The variable domain in full, with the rest retrieved from reference TRBV11-2 and TRBJ2-7, is EAGVAQSPRYKIIEKRQSVAFWCNPISGHATLYWYQQILGQGPKLLIQFQNNGVVDDSQLPKDRFSAERLKGVDSTLKIQPAKLEDSAVYLCASSPGTTIGYFGPGTRLTVT.

The rearrangement uses TRBV10-1 and TRBJ2-7; D might be TRBD1 (6 bases). The CDR3 loop spans 13 amino acids. Trimming took off 8 bases at V and 1 base at J, with 12 bases between the two ends. Germline V gene lookup returns CDR1 WNHNN and CDR2 SYGVQD (reference sequence). The CDR3 loop reads CASAHQGSYEQYF. Written as DNA, the CDR3 is TGCGCCAGCGCTCATCAGGGGTCCTACGAGCAGTACTTC.

V usage is TRBV7-6 and J usage is TRBJ2-7; 9 nucleotides line up with TRBD2. V shed 5 bases, J shed 5 bases, and the junction held 10 bases outside the gene matches. The CDR3 consists of 15 residues. Germline lookup yields CDR1 SGHVS and CDR2 FNYEAQ. The CDR3: CASSRGGGRVDEQYF. In DNA, the CDR3 is TGTGCCAGCAGCCGCGGGGGGGGCAGGGTGGACGAGCAGTACTTC. Full variable domain (remainder filled in from reference TRBV7-6 and TRBJ2-7): GAGVSQSPRYKVTKRGQDVALRCDPISGHVSLYWYRQALGQGPEFLTYFNYEAQQDKSGLPNDRFSAERPEGSISTLTIQRTEQRDSAMYRCASSRGGGRVDEQYFGPGTRLTVT.

The chain has TRBV9 and TRBJ2-7, with D unclear. The V gene lost 2 bases and the J gene lost 0 bases, with 9 bases spanning the gap. The CDR3 consists of 14 residues. Germline lookup yields CDR1 SGDLS and CDR2 YYNGEE. In DNA form, the CDR3 reads TGTGCCAGCAGCGTCTCCGGTTACTCCTACGAGCAGTACTTC. This sequence encodes CASSVSGYSYEQYF.

This clone was recorded a few times. The rearrangement links TRBV5-7 to TRBJ2-2, with 8 nucleotides matching TRBD1. TRBV5-7 is an open reading frame whose function is uncertain. The CDR3 totals 15 residues. The V segment lost 4 bases and the J segment 3 bases; nucleotides outside the gene matches: 5. CDR3 bases: TGTGCCAGCAGCACCCAGGGGGCGGACACCGGGGAGCTGTTTTTT. Its protein product is CASSTQGADTGELFF.

This chain joins TRBV25-1 and TRBJ2-2; D not resolved. V was pared by 0 bases and J by 1 base, with 3 bases between. Germline CDR1 and CDR2: MGHDK and SYGVNS. The CDR3 consists of 14 residues. CDR3 bases: TGTGCCAGCAGTGAATACGGGAACACCGGGGAGCTGTTTTTT. It specifies CASSEYGNTGELFF. The entire variable domain, with the rest obtained from reference TRBV25-1 and TRBJ2-2, is as follows: EADIYQTPRYLVIGTGKKITLECSQTMGHDKMYWYQQDPGMELHLIHYSYGVNSTEKGDLSSESTVSRIRTEHFPLTLESARPSHTSQYLCASSEYGNTGELFFGEGSRLTVL.

The chain is built from TRBV7-9 and TRBJ2-3, with TRBD2 matching 7 bases. Germline trimming cut 7 bases from V and 2 bases from J; bases unmatched to any gene: 12. The CDR3 loop spans 16 amino acids. Germline CDR1 reads SEHNR; CDR2 reads FQNEAQ (reference sequence). The CDR3 nucleotides are TGTGCCAGCACCTCCCTGGGGGGGACGACCACAGATACGCAGTATTTT. As protein: CASTSLGGTTTDTQYF.

The chain uses TRBV6-1 and TRBJ2-2, with 7 bases identical to TRBD1. V lost 8 bases, J lost 4 bases, and 4 bases stayed unmatched. The CDR3 covers 13 residues. CDR1 MNHNS and CDR2 SASEGT come from the germline V gene. This chain's CDR3 is CASRDSRTGELFF. DNA of the CDR3: TGTGCCAGCCGGGACAGTCGCACCGGGGAGCTGTTTTTT.

CDR3 DNA sequence: TGTGCCAGCAGCCCTTCCGGGACAACAATGAACACTGAAGCTTTCTTT. This codes for CASSPSGTTMNTEAFF. The rearrangement joins TRBV5-4 to TRBJ1-1, with a tentative D call TRBD1 (6 bases). V gave up 4 bases and J gave up 0 bases, with 16 bases separating them. CDR3 length equals 16 residues. From germline, CDR1 is SGHNT and CDR2 YYREEE (reference sequence).